This T cell receptor beta chain comes out of a study of T cell responses to AZD1222 COVID-19 vaccine. V lost 10 bases to trimming and J lost 8 bases; unmatched junction nucleotides: 5. Germline V gene data show CDR1 as SEHNR and CDR2 as FQNEAQ (reference sequence). This CDR3 has 11 residues. TCRdb's copy holds only in-frame clones and misses some; the assay was immunoSEQ multiplex PCR. This repertoire shows 140,000 to 150,000 clones, 90% to 95% found once; its top ten account for 1.4%. Sample: peripheral blood, taken on day 0 of AZD1222 vaccination. The source of this sequence is an adult in good health. The chain carries TRBV7-9 and TRBJ1-2; 9 positions match TRBD1. CDR3 loop: CATYRGQGYTF. DNA of the CDR3: TGTGCCACCTACAGGGGGCAAGGCTACACCTTC.